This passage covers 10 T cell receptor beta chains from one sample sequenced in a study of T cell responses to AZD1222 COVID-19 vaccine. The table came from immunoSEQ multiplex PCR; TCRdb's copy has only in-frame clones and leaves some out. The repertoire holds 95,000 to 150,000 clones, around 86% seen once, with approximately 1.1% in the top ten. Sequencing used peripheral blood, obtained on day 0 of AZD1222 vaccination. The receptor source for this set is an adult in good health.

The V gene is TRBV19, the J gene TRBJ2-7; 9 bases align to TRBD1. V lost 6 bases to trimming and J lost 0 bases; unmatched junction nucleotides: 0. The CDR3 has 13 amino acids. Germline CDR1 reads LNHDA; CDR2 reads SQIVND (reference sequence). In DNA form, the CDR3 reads TGTGCCAGTAGGGGACAGGGCTCCTACGAGCAGTACTTC. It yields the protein CASRGQGSYEQYF.

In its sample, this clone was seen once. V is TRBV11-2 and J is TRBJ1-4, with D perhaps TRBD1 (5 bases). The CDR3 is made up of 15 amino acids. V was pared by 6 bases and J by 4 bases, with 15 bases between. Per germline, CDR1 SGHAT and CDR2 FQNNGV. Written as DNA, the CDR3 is TGTGCCAGCAGTTTTGGGGCAGGGATTAATGAAAAACTGTTTTTT. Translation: CASSFGAGINEKLFF. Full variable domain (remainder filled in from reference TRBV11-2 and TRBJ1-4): EAGVAQSPRYKIIEKRQSVAFWCNPISGHATLYWYQQILGQGPKLLIQFQNNGVVDDSQLPKDRFSAERLKGVDSTLKIQPAKLEDSAVYLCASSFGAGINEKLFFGSGTQLSVL.

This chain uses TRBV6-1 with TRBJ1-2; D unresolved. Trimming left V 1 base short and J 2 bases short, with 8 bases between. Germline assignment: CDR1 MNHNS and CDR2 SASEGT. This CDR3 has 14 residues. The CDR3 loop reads CASSEVGRNYGYTF. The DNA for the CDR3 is TGTGCCAGCAGTGAAGTCGGTCGGAACTATGGCTACACCTTC.

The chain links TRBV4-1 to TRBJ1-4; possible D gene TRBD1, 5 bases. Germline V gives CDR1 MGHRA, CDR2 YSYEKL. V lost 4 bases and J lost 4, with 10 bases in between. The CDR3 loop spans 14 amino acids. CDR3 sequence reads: CASSPWGVNEKLFF. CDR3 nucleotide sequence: TGCGCCAGCAGCCCTTGGGGCGTTAATGAAAAACTGTTTTTT.

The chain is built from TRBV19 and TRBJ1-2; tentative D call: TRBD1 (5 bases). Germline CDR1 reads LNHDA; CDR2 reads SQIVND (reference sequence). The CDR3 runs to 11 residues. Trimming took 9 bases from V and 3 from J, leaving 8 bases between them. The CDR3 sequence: CASDSYYGYTF. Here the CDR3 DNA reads TGTGCCAGCGACAGCTACTATGGCTACACCTTC.

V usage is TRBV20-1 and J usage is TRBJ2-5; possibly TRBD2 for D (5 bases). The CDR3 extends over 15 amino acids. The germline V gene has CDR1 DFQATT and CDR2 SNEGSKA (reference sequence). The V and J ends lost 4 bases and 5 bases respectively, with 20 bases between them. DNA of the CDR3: TGCAGTGCTACTGAGGACTCAAATTTTGTCGAGACCCAGTACTTC. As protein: CSATEDSNFVETQYF.

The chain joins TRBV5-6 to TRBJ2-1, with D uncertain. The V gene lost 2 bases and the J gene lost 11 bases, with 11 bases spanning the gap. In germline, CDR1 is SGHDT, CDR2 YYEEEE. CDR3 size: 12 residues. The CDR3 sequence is CASSFGIYKQFF. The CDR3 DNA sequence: TGTGCCAGCAGCTTTGGGATTTATAAGCAGTTCTTC.

The CDR3 spells CASSQLAGGISEWSYNEQFF. The CDR3 region has the DNA TGCGCCAGCAGCCAACTAGCGGGGGGAATATCCGAATGGTCCTACAATGAGCAGTTCTTC. The chain uses TRBV4-3 and TRBJ2-1; 11 nucleotides align to TRBD2. V was clipped by 2 bases and J by 1 base; unmatched bases: 13. This CDR3 is built from 20 residues. Germline values: CDR1 LGHNA, CDR2 YSLEER.

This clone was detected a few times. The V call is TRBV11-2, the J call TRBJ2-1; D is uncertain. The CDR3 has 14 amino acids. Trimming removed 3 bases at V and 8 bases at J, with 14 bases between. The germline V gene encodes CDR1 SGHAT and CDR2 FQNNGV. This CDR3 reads CASSFLGPQYEQFF. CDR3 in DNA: TGTGCCAGCAGCTTTTTGGGCCCCCAATATGAGCAGTTCTTC.

The CDR3 protein is CASSLRGGGQTNSPLHF. The CDR3 DNA reads TGTGCCAGCAGCTTACGGGGGGGAGGACAGACTAATTCACCCCTCCACTTT. The chain is built from TRBV7-6 and TRBJ1-6, with D perhaps matching TRBD1 (6 bases). Per the germline V gene, CDR1 is SGHVS and CDR2 is FNYEAQ. The CDR3 loop spans 17 amino acids. V lost 2 bases and J 6 bases, leaving 17 bases between the germline ends. Full variable domain (remainder filled in from reference TRBV7-6 and TRBJ1-6): GAGVSQSPRYKVTKRGQDVALRCDPISGHVSLYWYRQALGQGPEFLTYFNYEAQQDKSGLPNDRFSAERPEGSISTLTIQRTEQRDSAMYRCASSLRGGGQTNSPLHFGNGTRLTVT.